The T cell receptor beta chain described here comes from a study of control samples from healthy donors and cancer patients. Clones were sequenced by immunoSEQ multiplex PCR, and TCRdb holds only the in-frame ones, with some missing. The repertoire holds roughly 100,000 clones, with more than 90% as singletons. The CDR3 contains 16 residues. V shed 7 bases, J shed 0 bases, and the junction held 7 bases outside the gene matches. Germline loops: CDR1 SGHRS, CDR2 YFSETQ. Material: blood. The receptor's source is a human donor in good health. The donor label of this sample is uncertain. The rearrangement joins TRBV5-1 to TRBJ1-3; TRBD1 matches at 10 bases. CDR3 loop: CASGSDRGSSGNTIYF. The CDR3, as DNA: TGCGCCAGCGGCTCGGACAGGGGGAGCTCTGGAAACACCATATATTTT.